Following are 27 T cell receptor beta chains from one sample sequenced in a study of Ad26.COV2.S vaccination and SARS-CoV-2 variants. Noted treatment: about 20 received Ad26.COV2.S at low or high dose, single or two shots; 5 received placebo; per-sample allocation not given. Specimens were obtained on day 63 following the first vaccine or placebo injection. TCRdb keeps only in-frame clones here, not all; method: immunoSEQ multiplex PCR. The repertoire has fewer than 600,000 clones, 80% to 90% of them found once; the top ten carry approximately 1.7%. The sequenced sample was peripheral blood, obtained in a trial of Ad26.COV2.S vaccine versus placebo. The receptors derive from a person aged 18 to 65 who received the Ad26.COV2.S COVID-19 vaccine or a placebo.

The V call is TRBV29-1, the J call TRBJ2-7; D perhaps matches TRBD1 (6 bases). This CDR3 is built from 13 residues. V was clipped by 2 bases and J by 2 bases, with 10 bases between them. Per germline, CDR1 SQVTM and CDR2 ANQGSEA. CDR3 sequence reads: CSVEISGAYEQYF. The CDR3 DNA reads TGCAGCGTTGAAATCTCAGGGGCCTACGAGCAGTACTTC.

The chain combines TRBV7-6 with TRBJ2-2; D uncertain. V was shortened by 4 bases and J by 7 bases, with 10 bases between the two germline ends. CDR3 length: 13 residues. Germline CDR1 reads SGHVS; CDR2 reads FNYEAQ. The CDR3 bases are TGTGCCAGCAGCTCTAGTGTAGTCGGGGAGCTGTTTTTT. Its translation: CASSSSVVGELFF.

The rearrangement joins TRBV6-5 to TRBJ1-2; 7 bases map to TRBD1. This CDR3 comprises 15 residues. Germline V gene sequence: CDR1 MNHEY, CDR2 SVGAGI. After removal of 11 bases from V and 3 bases from J, the junction contained 15 bases not matched to a gene. The CDR3 is CAGRAGTANYYGYTF. The CDR3 DNA is TGTGCCGGAAGAGCCGGGACAGCAAATTACTATGGCTACACCTTC.

The chain recombines TRBV7-2 with TRBJ2-7; tentatively, D is TRBD2 (5 bases). The CDR3 contains 13 residues. The ends were cut back, 5 bases at V and 4 bases at J, with 12 bases in the middle. Germline V gives CDR1 SGHTA, CDR2 FQGNSA. The CDR3 spells CASSPLSGYEQYF. DNA for the CDR3: TGTGCCAGCAGCCCCCTCTCGGGGTACGAGCAGTACTTC.

The chain uses TRBV4-1 and TRBJ2-7, with D possibly TRBD1 on 5 matching bases. Trimming took 3 bases from V and 4 from J, leaving 13 bases between them. The CDR3 has 14 amino acids. The V gene's germline CDR1 is MGHRA and CDR2 YSYEKL. The CDR3 here is CASSHTGSDYEQYF. CDR3 sequence (DNA): TGCGCCAGCAGCCATACAGGTTCCGATTACGAGCAGTACTTC.

This rearrangement joins TRBV4-3 to TRBJ2-1; D gene uncertain. There are 12 residues in the CDR3. CDR1 and CDR2 from the germline V gene are LGHNA and YSLEER. V lost 1 base and J 6 bases, leaving 4 bases between the germline ends. CDR3 loop: CASSQVPNEQFF. CDR3 DNA sequence: TGCGCCAGCAGCCAAGTCCCCAATGAGCAGTTCTTC.

This chain uses TRBV4-2 with TRBJ2-6, with D perhaps TRBD1 (5 bases). The germline gives CDR1 LGHNA, CDR2 YNFKEQ. V was clipped by 1 base and J by 0 bases, with 7 bases between them. The CDR3 totals 16 residues. CDR3 nucleotide sequence: TGTGCCAGCAGCCAAGGACAGCTCTCTGGGGCCAACGTCCTGACTTTC. It codes for CASSQGQLSGANVLTF.

For this clone: This sample includes further DNA sequences coding for the same CDR3. This rearrangement joins TRBV18 to TRBJ1-1; the D is unclear. This CDR3 is 14 amino acids long. Germline V gives CDR1 KGHSH, CDR2 LQKENI. V dropped 1 base and J dropped 0 bases, with 6 bases sitting between them. The DNA of the CDR3 is TGTGCCAGCTCACCACAGGGCCTGAACACTGAAGCTTTCTTT. Amino acids: CASSPQGLNTEAFF.

V usage is TRBV3-1 (or the pseudogene TRBV3-2) and J usage is TRBJ2-2; 12 nucleotides align to TRBD2. Germline V gene lookup returns CDR1 LGHDT and CDR2 YNNKEL (reference sequence). The CDR3 runs to 19 residues. Trimming took 0 bases from V and 5 from J; bases not matched to a gene: 10. The CDR3 loop is CASSQEVASGRELTGELFF. CDR3 DNA sequence: TGTGCCAGCAGCCAAGAAGTCGCTAGCGGGAGGGAACTAACCGGGGAGCTGTTTTTT.

The chain joins TRBV19 to TRBJ2-3; maybe TRBD2 (5 bases). CDR1 is LNHDA and CDR2 is SQIVND in the germline V gene (reference sequence). The CDR3 is 15 amino acids. The ends were cut back, 4 bases at V and 0 bases at J, with 11 bases in the middle. CDR3 amino acids: CASSKGGTSTDTQYF. DNA for the CDR3: TGTGCCAGTAGTAAAGGAGGCACTAGCACAGATACGCAGTATTTT.

V usage is TRBV3-1 (or the pseudogene TRBV3-2) and J usage is TRBJ1-1; no clear D gene. Trimming stripped 1 base from V and 7 bases from J, with 7 bases between. This CDR3 is built from 12 residues. Germline values: CDR1 LGHDT, CDR2 YNNKEL (reference sequence). The CDR3 loop reads CASSQVGSEAFF. Written as DNA, the CDR3 is TGTGCCAGCAGCCAAGTGGGTAGTGAAGCTTTCTTT.

This rearrangement joins TRBV9 to TRBJ2-6, with D possibly TRBD2 on 6 matching bases. Germline values: CDR1 SGDLS, CDR2 YYNGEE. The V end was cut by 2 bases, the J end by 0 bases, with 15 bases between. This CDR3 has 18 residues. The CDR3 sequence: CASSVEGLTNSGANVLTF. The CDR3 nucleotides are TGTGCCAGCAGCGTGGAGGGCCTCACCAACTCTGGGGCCAACGTCCTGACTTTC.

The chain couples TRBV5-1 to TRBJ2-4, with D perhaps TRBD1 (5 bases). V was clipped by 4 bases and J by 7 bases, with 21 bases between them. The CDR3 contains 16 residues. Germline V CDR1 and CDR2: SGHRS, YFSETQ. The CDR3: CASSQRSGFLGNIQYF. CDR3 nucleotides: TGCGCCAGCAGCCAGAGATCAGGGTTCCTGGGGAACATTCAGTACTTC.

The gene calls are TRBV28 and TRBJ1-3; D remains unclear. The CDR3 contains 15 residues. CDR1 is MDHEN and CDR2 is SYDVKM in the germline V gene. Trimming removed 5 bases at V and 2 bases at J, with 13 bases between. CDR3 region: CASSPWASAGNTIYF. The CDR3 DNA sequence: TGTGCCAGCAGTCCATGGGCCAGCGCTGGAAACACCATATATTTT.

The chain uses TRBV24-1 and TRBJ2-1, with 8 bases fitting TRBD2. The CDR3 covers 15 residues. V was clipped by 1 base and J by 6 bases; unmatched bases: 4. Germline V lookup: CDR1 KGHDR, CDR2 SFDVKD. CDR3 sequence (DNA): TGTGCCACCAGTGATTTAACGGGAGGGATCAATGAGCAGTTCTTC. Amino acids: CATSDLTGGINEQFF.

The J gene is TRBJ2-2, the V gene TRBV19; TRBD2 aligns across 8 bases. The V and J ends lost 3 bases and 6 bases, in that order; junction bases with no gene match: 0. Germline CDR1 reads LNHDA; CDR2 reads SQIVND (reference sequence). The CDR3 is 13 residues long. DNA for the CDR3: TGTGCCAGTAGTATGGGACTAGCCGGGGAGCTGTTTTTT. Translated: CASSMGLAGELFF.

This chain connects TRBV27 to TRBJ1-1; 7 nucleotides agree with TRBD1. The CDR3 length is 15 residues. Germline values: CDR1 MNHEY, CDR2 SMNVEV (reference sequence). With 3 bases clipped from V and 4 bases from J, the junction kept 8 bases outside the gene matches. The CDR3 DNA reads as TGTGCCAGCAGTTTCGACAGGGAGGGGGGCACTGAAGCTTTCTTT. Protein product: CASSFDREGGTEAFF.

J is TRBJ1-1 and V is TRBV6-5, with 10 bases lining up with TRBD1. This CDR3 comprises 14 residues. The germline V gene has CDR1 MNHEY and CDR2 SVGAGI. Unmatched junction bases numbered 2, after V lost 6 bases and J lost 1 base. CDR3 in amino acids: CASRGTGENTEAFF. For the CDR3, the DNA is TGTGCCAGCAGGGGGACAGGGGAGAACACTGAAGCTTTCTTT.

V and J are TRBV28 and TRBJ1-2; the D is unclear. V dropped 4 bases and J dropped 4 bases, with 4 bases sitting between them. CDR1 is MDHEN and CDR2 is SYDVKM in the germline V gene. The CDR3 is 11 residues long. The DNA for the CDR3 is TGTGCCAGCAGTTACGGCTATGGCTACACCTTC. As protein: CASSYGYGYTF.

The chain employs TRBV6-2 or TRBV6-3 and TRBJ2-1, with a weak D call TRBD1 (6 bases). This CDR3 is 17 amino acids long. Germline CDR1 reads MNHEY; CDR2 reads SVGEGT. V lost 0 bases and J 8 bases, leaving 20 bases between the germline ends. The CDR3 protein is CASSYSRDLSGGDEQFF. In DNA, the CDR3 is TGTGCCAGCAGTTACTCCCGGGACCTTAGTGGGGGCGATGAGCAGTTCTTC.

This CDR3 is CASMERGSYNEQFF. The CDR3 nucleotides are TGTGCCAGTATGGAGCGGGGGTCTTACAATGAGCAGTTCTTC. The V and J genes are TRBV19 and TRBJ2-1; the match to TRBD2 covers 8 bases. CDR3 length: 14 residues. Germline lookup yields CDR1 LNHDA and CDR2 SQIVND (reference sequence). V shed 7 bases, J shed 4 bases, and the junction held 6 bases outside the gene matches.

The chain employs TRBV27 and TRBJ1-5; D unclear. CDR3 length: 13 residues. The germline CDR1 and CDR2 sequences are MNHEY and SMNVEV (reference sequence). Trimming stripped 6 bases from V and 7 bases from J, with 13 bases between. CDR3 DNA: TGTGCCAGCAGCCGATTTTCTGGGCAGCCCCAGCATTTT. This sequence encodes CASSRFSGQPQHF.

CDR3 nucleotide sequence: TGTGCCAGCAGTTTAAAGGGTGGGTCCTACGAGCAGTACTTC. Translation gives CASSLKGGSYEQYF. The rearrangement uses TRBV28 and TRBJ2-7; no definite D call. CDR1 is MDHEN and CDR2 is SYDVKM in the germline V gene. V shed 2 bases and J shed 1 base, with 9 bases lying between them. The CDR3 loop spans 14 amino acids. Full variable domain (rest looked up from reference TRBV28 and TRBJ2-7): DVKVTQSSRYLVKRTGEKVFLECVQDMDHENMFWYRQDPGLGLRLIYFSYDVKMKEKGDIPEGYSVSREKKERFSLILESASTNQTSMYLCASSLKGGSYEQYFGPGTRLTVT.

The chain is built from TRBV15 and TRBJ1-4, with D unresolved. Looked up from germline, CDR1 is LNHNV and CDR2 is YYDKDF (reference sequence). This CDR3 is 15 amino acids long. V was pared by 0 bases and J by 4 bases, with 9 bases between. CDR3 in DNA: TGTGCCACCAGCAGAGATCTCGGGATTAATGAAAAACTGTTTTTT. Residues: CATSRDLGINEKLFF.

The chain recombines TRBV13 with TRBJ2-7; D gene ambiguous. Trimming left V 2 bases short and J 3 bases short, with 11 bases between. Germline values: CDR1 PRHDT, CDR2 FYEKMQ (reference sequence). This CDR3 is built from 14 residues. CDR3 sequence: CASSLYPEFYEQYF. The CDR3 bases are TGTGCCAGCAGCTTATACCCCGAGTTCTACGAGCAGTACTTC.

V usage is TRBV6-4 and J usage is TRBJ1-2; 7 bases are shared with TRBD1. This CDR3 comprises 14 residues. After removal of 5 bases from V and 2 bases from J, the junction contained 5 bases not matched to a gene. Germline V gene data show CDR1 as MRHNA and CDR2 as SNTAGT. The CDR3 nucleotides read TGTGCCAGCAGTAGGACAGGTTCGAACTATGGCTACACCTTC. Translated, it gives CASSRTGSNYGYTF.

The genes are TRBV5-8 and TRBJ2-7; D might be TRBD1 (5 bases). The CDR3 covers 12 residues. Germline V gives CDR1 SGHTS, CDR2 YDEGEE. Trimming left V 4 bases short and J 5 bases short, with 10 bases between. The CDR3 DNA sequence: TGTGCCAGCAGCCCAAGGGGCCACGAGCAGTACTTC. As protein: CASSPRGHEQYF.